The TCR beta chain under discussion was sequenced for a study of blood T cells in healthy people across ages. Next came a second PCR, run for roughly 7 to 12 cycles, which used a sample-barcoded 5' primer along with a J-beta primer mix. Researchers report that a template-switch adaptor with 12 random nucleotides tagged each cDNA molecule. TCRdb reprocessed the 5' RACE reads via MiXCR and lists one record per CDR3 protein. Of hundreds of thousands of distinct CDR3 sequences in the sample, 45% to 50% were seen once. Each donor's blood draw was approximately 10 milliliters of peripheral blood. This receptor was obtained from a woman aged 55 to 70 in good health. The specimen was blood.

CDR3 protein: CASSLYASSYNEQFF. In DNA form, the CDR3 reads TGTGCCAGCAGCCTTTACGCGAGCTCCTACAATGAGCAGTTCTTC. This rearrangement joins TRBV27 to TRBJ2-1; D not resolved. The CDR3 extends over 15 amino acids. CDR1 MNHEY and CDR2 SMNVEV come from the germline V gene (reference sequence). Deletions cut 6 bases from V and 0 bases from J, with 12 bases between.